This T cell receptor beta chain was observed in a study of cytomegalovirus exposure and HLA in healthy donors. Study-level findings and limits: The majority of TCR sequences were rare, yet some public TCRs appeared in many donors. Earlier analysis looked at TCR beta V segments, and most were productive about 87% or about 30% of the time. The study listed approximately 160 cytomegalovirus-associated TCR beta chains.

Vbeta (60) and Jbeta (13) primers were used in the PCR. Assay used: immunoSEQ multiplex PCR; TCRdb lists only in-frame clones, some missing. The table shows roughly 120,000 clones, with 65% to 80% occurring only once. Germline V gene sequence: CDR1 SGDLS, CDR2 YYNGEE. V lost 3 bases to trimming and J lost 5 bases, with 17 bases between them. This CDR3 has 15 residues. As regards this clone: Antigen unknown.

The sequencing sample was made of PBMCs. V is TRBV9 and J is TRBJ1-1, with D unclear. The sequence derives from a man younger than 30 in good health and CMV-seropositive. CDR3 protein: CASSAALVGETEAFF. In DNA form, the CDR3 reads TGTGCCAGCAGCGCCGCATTGGTGGGCGAAACTGAAGCTTTCTTT.